These 4 T cell receptor beta chains were sequenced from one sample in a study of control samples from healthy donors and cancer patients. The assay was immunoSEQ multiplex PCR, and TCRdb's table has in-frame clones only and misses some. The repertoire holds around 75,000 clones, with approximately 87% as singletons. Sequencing was carried out using blood. These receptors came from a man in his fifties or sixties in good health.

The rearrangement links TRBV27 to TRBJ2-7; TRBD2 matches at 7 bases. From germline, CDR1 is MNHEY and CDR2 SMNVEV (reference sequence). Trimming removed 4 bases from V and 7 bases from J; junction bases left unmatched: 10. This CDR3 is built from 14 residues. This CDR3 is CASSSKGREGEQYF. Written as DNA, the CDR3 is TGTGCCAGCAGTTCTAAGGGTAGGGAGGGGGAGCAGTACTTC.

The chain links TRBV6-5 to TRBJ1-4, with D uncertain. Germline V gene data show CDR1 as MNHEY and CDR2 as SVGAGI. CDR3 length equals 13 residues. Deletions cut 6 bases from V and 3 bases from J, with 8 bases between. Here the CDR3 reads CASRRVSNEKLFF. The CDR3 nucleotides read TGTGCCAGCAGGCGAGTTTCTAATGAAAAACTGTTTTTT.

The V gene is TRBV30, the J gene TRBJ2-7; D is unclear. V was cut by 2 bases and J by 5 bases, with 13 bases left in between. Germline CDR1 is GTSNPN and CDR2 is SVGIG (reference sequence). The CDR3 loop spans 13 amino acids. DNA for the CDR3: TGTGCCTGGAGTCGGTCCGAAAAGGACGAGCAGTACTTC. Translated, it gives CAWSRSEKDEQYF.

This clone was seen only a few times. This chain connects TRBV15 to TRBJ2-1; 11 positions agree with TRBD2. The CDR3 is 14 residues long. V shed 8 bases and J 4 bases; nucleotides not matched to a gene: 4. The germline V gene has CDR1 LNHNV and CDR2 YYDKDF (reference sequence). The CDR3, as DNA: TGTGCCACCTCGACTAGCGGGACTTACAATGAGCAGTTCTTC. Translation: CATSTSGTYNEQFF.